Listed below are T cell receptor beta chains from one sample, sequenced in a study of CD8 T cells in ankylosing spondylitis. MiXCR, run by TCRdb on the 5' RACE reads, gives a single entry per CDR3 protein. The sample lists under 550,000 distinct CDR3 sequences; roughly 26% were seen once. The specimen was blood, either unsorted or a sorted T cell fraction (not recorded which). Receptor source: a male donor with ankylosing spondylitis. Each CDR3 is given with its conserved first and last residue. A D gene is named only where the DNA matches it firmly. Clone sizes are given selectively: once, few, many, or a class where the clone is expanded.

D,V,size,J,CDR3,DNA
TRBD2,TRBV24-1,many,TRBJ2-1,CATSDLPTSGSGNEQFF,TGTGCCACCAGTGATTTGCCTACTAGCGGGAGTGGTAATGAGCAGTTCTTC
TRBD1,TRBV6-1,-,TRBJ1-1,CASSEYRGHTEAFF,TGTGCCAGCAGTGAATACAGGGGGCACACTGAAGCCTTCTTT
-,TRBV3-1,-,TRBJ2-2,CASRLGGDTGELFF,TGTGCCAGCAGGTTGGGCGGAGACACCGGGGAGCTGTTTTTT
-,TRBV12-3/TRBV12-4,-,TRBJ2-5,CASSLGAKETQYF,TGTGCCAGCAGTTTAGGGGCCAAAGAGACCCAGTACTTC
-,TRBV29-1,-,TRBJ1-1,CSVVVRGRGTLAFF,TGCAGCGTTGTGGTACGGGGGCGAGGAACCTTGGCTTTCTTT
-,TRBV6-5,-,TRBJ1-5,CASSYPELRSNQPQHF,TGTGCCAGCAGTTACCCGGAGCTCCGTAGCAATCAGCCCCAGCATTTT
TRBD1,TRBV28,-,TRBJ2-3,CASSFRQGEDTQYF,TGTGCCAGCAGTTTTCGACAGGGAGAAGATACGCAGTATTTT
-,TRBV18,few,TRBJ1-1,CASSPTGTPDTEAFF,TGTGCCAGCTCACCCACTGGGACACCGGACACTGAAGCTTTCTTT
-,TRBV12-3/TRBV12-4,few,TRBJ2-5,CASTGAGETQYF,TGTGCCAGCACCGGGGCGGGAGAGACCCAGTACTTC
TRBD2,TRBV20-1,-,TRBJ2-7,CSAVASGRKYEQYF,TGCAGTGCTGTAGCTAGCGGGAGGAAATACGAGCAGTACTTC
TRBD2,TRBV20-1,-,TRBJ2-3,CSASAWEGGTDTQYF,TGCAGTGCTAGTGCCTGGGAGGGCGGCACAGATACGCAGTATTTT
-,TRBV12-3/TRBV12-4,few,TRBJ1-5,CASRMGGARAPQHF,TGTGCCAGCAGGATGGGGGGGGCCAGGGCGCCCCAGCATTTT
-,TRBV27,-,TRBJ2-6,CASSFGRSSGANVLTF,TGTGCCAGCAGTTTCGGGCGGAGCTCTGGGGCCAACGTCCTGACTTTC
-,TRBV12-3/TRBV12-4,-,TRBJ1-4,CASSLVLEGGKLFF,TGTGCCAGCAGTTTAGTATTGGAGGGTGGAAAACTGTTTTTT
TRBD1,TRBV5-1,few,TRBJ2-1,CASSLGTGSHEQFF,TGCGCCAGCAGCTTAGGGACAGGTAGTCATGAGCAGTTCTTC
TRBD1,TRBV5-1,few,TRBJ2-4,CASTPGQGKNIQYF,TGCGCCAGCACTCCCGGACAGGGGAAAAACATTCAGTACTTC
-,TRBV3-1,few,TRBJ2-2,CASSQERRASYRANTGELFF,TGTGCCAGCAGCCAAGAAAGACGGGCTAGCTACAGGGCGAACACCGGGGAGCTGTTTTTT
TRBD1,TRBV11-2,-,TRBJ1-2,CASSKRDREDYGYTF,TGTGCCAGCAGCAAACGGGACAGGGAAGACTATGGCTACACCTTC
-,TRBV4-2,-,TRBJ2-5,CASSPSQGGLQETQYF,TGTGCCAGCAGCCCCTCACAGGGAGGCCTCCAAGAGACCCAGTACTTC
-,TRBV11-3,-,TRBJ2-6,CASIQDSGSGANVLTF,TGTGCCAGCATCCAGGATAGTGGCTCTGGGGCCAACGTCCTGACTTTC
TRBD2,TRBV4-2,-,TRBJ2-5,CASSHPAGGLQETQYF,TGTGCCAGCAGCCATCCAGCGGGAGGGTTACAAGAGACCCAGTACTTC
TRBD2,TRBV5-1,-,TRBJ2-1,CASSTWTSGLYNEQFF,TGCGCCAGCAGCACGTGGACTAGCGGCTTATACAATGAGCAGTTCTTC
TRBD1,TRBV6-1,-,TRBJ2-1,CASRTRTSGGPNEQFF,TGTGCCAGCAGAACGAGGACCTCAGGGGGACCCAATGAGCAGTTCTTC
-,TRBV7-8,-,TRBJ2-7,CASGLGYEQYF,TGTGCCAGCGGACTGGGCTACGAGCAGTACTTC
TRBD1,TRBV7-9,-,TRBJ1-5,CASSYGQVDQPQHF,TGTGCCAGCAGCTACGGACAGGTGGATCAGCCCCAGCATTTT
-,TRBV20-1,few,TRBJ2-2,CSAPGFGGTGELFF,TGCAGTGCCCCAGGGTTCGGGGGCACCGGGGAGCTGTTTTTT
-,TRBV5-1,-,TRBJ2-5,CASSQQLAQQETQYF,TGCGCCAGCAGCCAACAACTAGCTCAACAAGAGACCCAGTACTTC
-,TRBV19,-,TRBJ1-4,CASSFGRHEKLFF,TGTGCCAGTAGTTTCGGTCGTCATGAAAAACTGTTTTTT
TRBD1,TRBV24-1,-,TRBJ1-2,CATSEPRTGTDGYTF,TGTGCCACCAGTGAACCCAGGACAGGGACGGATGGCTACACCTTC
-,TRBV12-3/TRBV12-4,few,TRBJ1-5,CASSLTDYSNQPQHF,TGTGCCAGCAGTTTGACAGACTATAGCAATCAGCCCCAGCATTTT
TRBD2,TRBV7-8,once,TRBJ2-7,CASSLGLREGEQYF,TGTGCCAGCAGCCTGGGGCTTAGGGAGGGGGAGCAGTACTTC